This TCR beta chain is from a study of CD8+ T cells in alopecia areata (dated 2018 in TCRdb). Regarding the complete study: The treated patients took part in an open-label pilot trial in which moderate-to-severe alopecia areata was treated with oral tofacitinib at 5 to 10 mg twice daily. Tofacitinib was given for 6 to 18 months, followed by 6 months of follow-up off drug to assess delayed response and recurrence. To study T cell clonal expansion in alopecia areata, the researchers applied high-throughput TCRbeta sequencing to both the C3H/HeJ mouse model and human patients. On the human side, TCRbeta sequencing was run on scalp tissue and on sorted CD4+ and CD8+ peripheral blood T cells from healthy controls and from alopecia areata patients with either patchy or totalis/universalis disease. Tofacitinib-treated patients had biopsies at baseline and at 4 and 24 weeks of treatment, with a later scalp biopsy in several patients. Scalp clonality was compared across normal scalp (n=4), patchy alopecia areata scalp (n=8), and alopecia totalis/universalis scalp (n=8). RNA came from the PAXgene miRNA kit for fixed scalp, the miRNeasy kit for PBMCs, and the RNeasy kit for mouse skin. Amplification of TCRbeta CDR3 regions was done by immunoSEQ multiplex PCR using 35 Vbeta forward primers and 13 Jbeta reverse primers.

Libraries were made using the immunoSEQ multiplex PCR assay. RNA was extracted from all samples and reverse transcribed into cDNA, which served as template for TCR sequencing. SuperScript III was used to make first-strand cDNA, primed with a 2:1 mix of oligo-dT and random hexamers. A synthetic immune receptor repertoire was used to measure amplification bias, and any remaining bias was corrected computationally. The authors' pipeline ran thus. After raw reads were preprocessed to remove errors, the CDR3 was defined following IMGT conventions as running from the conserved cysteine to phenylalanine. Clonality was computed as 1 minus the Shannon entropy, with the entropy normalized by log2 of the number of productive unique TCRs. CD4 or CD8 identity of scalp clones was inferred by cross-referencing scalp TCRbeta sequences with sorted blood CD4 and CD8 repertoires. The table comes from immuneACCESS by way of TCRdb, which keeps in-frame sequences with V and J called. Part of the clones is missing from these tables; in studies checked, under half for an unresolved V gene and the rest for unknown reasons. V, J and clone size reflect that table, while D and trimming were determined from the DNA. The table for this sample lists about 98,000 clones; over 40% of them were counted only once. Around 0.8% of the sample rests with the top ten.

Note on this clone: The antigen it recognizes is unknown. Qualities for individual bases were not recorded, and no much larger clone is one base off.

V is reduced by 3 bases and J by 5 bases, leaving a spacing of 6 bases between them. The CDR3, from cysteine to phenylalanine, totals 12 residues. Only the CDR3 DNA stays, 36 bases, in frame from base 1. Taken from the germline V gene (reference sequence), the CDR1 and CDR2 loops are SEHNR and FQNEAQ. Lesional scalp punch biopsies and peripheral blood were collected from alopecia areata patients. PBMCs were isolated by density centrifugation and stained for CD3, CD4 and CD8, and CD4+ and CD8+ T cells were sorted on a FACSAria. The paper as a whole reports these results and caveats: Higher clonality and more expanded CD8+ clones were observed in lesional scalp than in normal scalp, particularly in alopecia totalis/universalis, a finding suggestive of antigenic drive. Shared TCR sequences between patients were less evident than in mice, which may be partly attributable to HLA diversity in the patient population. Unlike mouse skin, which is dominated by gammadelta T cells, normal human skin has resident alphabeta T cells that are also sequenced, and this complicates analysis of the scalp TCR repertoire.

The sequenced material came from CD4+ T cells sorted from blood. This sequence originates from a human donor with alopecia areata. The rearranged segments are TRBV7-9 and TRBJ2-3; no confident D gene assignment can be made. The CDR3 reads CASSLSIDTQYF. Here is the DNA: TGTGCCAGCAGCTTGTCCATAGATACGCAGTATTTT.